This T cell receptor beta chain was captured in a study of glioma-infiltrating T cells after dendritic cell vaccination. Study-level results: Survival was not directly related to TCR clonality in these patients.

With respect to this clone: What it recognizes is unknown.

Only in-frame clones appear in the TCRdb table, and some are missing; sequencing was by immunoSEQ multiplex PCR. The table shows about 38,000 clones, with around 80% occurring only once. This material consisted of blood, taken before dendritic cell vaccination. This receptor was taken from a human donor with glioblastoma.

CDR3 sequence (DNA): TGTGCCAGCAGCTCGACAGGGTACAACACTGAAGCTTTCTTT. Protein: CASSSTGYNTEAFF. This chain joins TRBV7-9 and TRBJ1-1; TRBD1 matches 7 bases. CDR1 is SEHNR and CDR2 is FQNEAQ in the germline V gene (reference sequence). The J segment lost 2 bases and the V segment lost 4 bases, leaving 4 bases of the junction unmatched. The CDR3 loop spans 14 amino acids.